This T cell receptor beta chain was captured by sequencing in a study of response to subunit inactivated influenza vaccine. The CDR3 length is 15 residues. One entry per CDR3 protein results from TCRdb running MiXCR on the RT-PCR reads. The profile shows about 830,000 distinct CDR3 sequences, less than 20% of them singletons. Study-level points and caveats: Few additional T cells are recruited per seasonal influenza vaccination, authors suggested.

In this sample, this clonotype turned up a few times. Its antigen remains unknown. Specimen: PBMCs from blood, collected roughly 5 days after vaccination. The source is a man aged 50 or older who received an inactivated influenza vaccine. The rearrangement links TRBV21-1 to TRBJ2-7. TRBV21-1 is termed a pseudogene. The DNA for the CDR3 is TGTGCCAGCAGCAAAGCTGTATATAGGAGTGGGGAGCAGTACTTC. Translated, it gives CASSKAVYRSGEQYF.